The 29 T cell receptor beta chains in this list originate from one sample, sequenced in a study of post-analysis software for immune sequencing data. The study's findings and limits: There were five TRBV segments more frequent in patients than controls, and TRBV5-6, TRBV5-1 and TRBV20-1 were among them.

These receptors lack a known antigen. Researchers reported that TCR beta cDNA libraries carried unique molecular identifiers. TCRdb called the PCR reads again in MiXCR, with one record for every CDR3 protein. The sample records about 260,000 distinct CDR3 sequences, approximately 34% being singletons. The sample was blood. Receptors were obtained from a girl between 5 and 17 years old with multiple sclerosis.

This clonotype was picked up a small number of times. The chain joins TRBV4-2 to TRBJ2-1; unclear D gene. Between the trimmed V and J ends, which lost 1 base and 7 bases, there was a span of 5 bases. The germline V gene encodes CDR1 LGHNA and CDR2 YNFKEQ. The CDR3 runs to 12 residues. The CDR3: CASSQVTNEQFF. In DNA form, the CDR3 reads TGTGCCAGCAGCCAAGTAACAAATGAGCAGTTCTTC.

This clonotype appeared once. At one end, the junction sequence differs from germline, possibly due to a read error. The chain joins TRBV12-3 or TRBV12-4 to TRBJ2-2, with D possibly being TRBD2 (5 bases). This CDR3 comprises 13 residues. CDR3 sequence reads: CASSLLNTGERFF. CDR3 coding DNA: TGTGCCAGCAGTTTGCTGAACACCGGGGAGCGGTTTTTT.

This clonotype was observed at least ten times. This sequence joins TRBV15 and TRBJ2-1; 11 bases are a match to TRBD2. This CDR3 has 16 residues. J gave up 2 bases and V 3 bases, and 3 bases lay outside the gene matches. CDR1 LNHNV and CDR2 YYDKDF come from the germline V gene (reference sequence). CDR3 bases: TGTGCCACCAGCAGTGCACTAGCGGGGGCCTACAATGAGCAGTTCTTC. The encoded protein is CATSSALAGAYNEQFF.

Many counts were recorded for this clonotype. V usage is TRBV7-9 and J usage is TRBJ1-1, with TRBD1 identical over 9 bases. The germline CDR1 and CDR2 sequences are SEHNR and FQNEAQ (reference sequence). Trimming removed 6 bases from V and 1 base from J; junction bases left unmatched: 6. The CDR3 has 15 residues. The CDR3 spells CASRAQGAGNTEAFF. The DNA for the CDR3 is TGTGCCAGCAGAGCACAGGGGGCTGGGAACACTGAAGCTTTCTTT. Full variable domain (missing parts from reference TRBV7-9 and TRBJ1-1): DTGVSQNPRHKITKRGQNVTFRCDPISEHNRLYWYRQTLGQGPEFLTYFQNEAQLEKSRLLSDRFSAERPKGSFSTLEIQRTEQGDSAMYLCASRAQGAGNTEAFFGQGTRLTVV.

This clonotype appeared a single time. Since a much larger clone is just one base distant, this may be a read error. CDR3 in DNA: TGTGCCACCAGCAGAGGTGAACGGGGGGGGCGCCAAGAGACCCAGTACTTC. As protein: CATSRGERGGRQETQYF. The genes are TRBV15 and TRBJ2-5, with 8 positions matching TRBD2. The CDR3 loop spans 17 amino acids. Germline CDR1 is LNHNV and CDR2 is YYDKDF (reference sequence). V lost 1 base, J lost 1 base, and 8 bases stayed unmatched.

A few counts support this clonotype. The chain recombines TRBV21-1 with TRBJ1-5; the listed D gene, TRBD1, was not tested against the DNA. TRBV21-1 represents a pseudogene. The length of the CDR3 is 17 residues. The CDR3 region is CASSTLTGGGNHQPQHF. CDR3 coding DNA: TGTGCCAGCAGCACACTCACAGGGGGCGGAAACCATCAGCCCCAGCATTTT.

This clonotype was counted many times. The V call is TRBV4-2, the J call TRBJ1-1, with TRBD1 as a possible D gene (5 bases). V was clipped by 4 bases and J by 3 bases, with 15 bases between them. This CDR3 has 15 amino acids. Germline lookup yields CDR1 LGHNA and CDR2 YNFKEQ. CDR3 bases: TGTGCCAGCAGCCGGGGACTGTGGGATTACACTGAAGCTTTCTTT. As protein: CASSRGLWDYTEAFF.

At least ten counts were recorded for this clonotype. V gene TRBV5-5 combines with J gene TRBJ2-3, with a weak D call TRBD2 (6 bases). The CDR3 has 15 amino acids. With 0 bases removed from V and 1 base from J, the gap between germline ends came to 9 bases. Germline CDR1 is SGHKS and CDR2 is YYEKEE (reference sequence). CDR3 nucleotide sequence: TGTGCCAGCAGCTTGGTGGTAGCGGGCACAGATACGCAGTATTTT. Its translation is CASSLVVAGTDTQYF.

This chain connects TRBV5-1 to TRBJ2-7; 9 bases align to TRBD1. TRBJ2-4 explains the end of the DNA better; the J call may be wrong. This CDR3 is 15 amino acids long. Germline CDR1 reads SGHRS; CDR2 reads YFSETQ. DNA for the CDR3: TGCGCCAGCAGCCTACCCAGTCCGACAGGGGGCATTCAGTACTTC. It specifies CASSLPSPTGGIQYF.

In this sample, this clonotype turned up many times. The chain joins TRBV9 to TRBJ2-1; tentative D call: TRBD2 (6 bases). The germline V gene encodes CDR1 SGDLS and CDR2 YYNGEE. This CDR3 contains 16 residues. Trimming stripped 3 bases from V and 2 bases from J, with 15 bases between. The CDR3 bases are TGTGCCAGCAGCGCCGGACTATCTGATCCCTACAATGAGCAGTTCTTC. It encodes CASSAGLSDPYNEQFF.

This clonotype was seen a handful of times. In DNA, the CDR3 is TGCAGTGCTGGTGGGACAGGCGGTACTGAAGCTTTCTTT. This translates into CSAGGTGGTEAFF. The V and J genes are TRBV20-1 and TRBJ1-1; TRBD1 agrees at 8 bases. This CDR3 spans 13 amino acids. V was clipped by 5 bases and J by 5 bases; unmatched bases: 7. Germline lookup yields CDR1 DFQATT and CDR2 SNEGSKA (reference sequence).

This sequence joins TRBV10-2 and TRBJ1-5; perhaps TRBD1 as D (6 bases). Germline V gene sequence: CDR1 WSHSY, CDR2 SAAADI. This CDR3 spans 14 amino acids. Trimming removed 2 bases from V and 8 bases from J, with 13 bases in between. The CDR3 protein is CASSEGQRTEPQHF. DNA of the CDR3: TGCGCCAGCAGTGAGGGACAGAGGACAGAGCCCCAGCATTTT.

This clonotype was detected ten times or more. V gene TRBV10-3 combines with J gene TRBJ1-1; no clear D gene. Germline values: CDR1 ENHRY, CDR2 SYGVKD. Trimming stripped 0 bases from V and 0 bases from J, with 8 bases between. The length of the CDR3 is 15 residues. For the CDR3, the DNA is TGTGCCATCAGTGAGTCGAAAGTTTTGAACACTGAAGCTTTCTTT. This codes for CAISESKVLNTEAFF.

The chain couples TRBV29-1 to TRBJ2-5, with TRBD2 identical over 7 bases. Germline V gene lookup returns CDR1 SQVTM and CDR2 ANQGSEA. The CDR3 extends over 12 amino acids. J was trimmed by 5 bases and V by 4 bases; bases with no gene match: 4. CDR3 sequence reads: CSVGEGSETQYF. CDR3 in DNA: TGCAGCGTTGGGGAGGGATCGGAGACCCAGTACTTC. Combining the CDR3 with reference TRBV29-1 and TRBJ2-5 gives the whole variable domain SAVISQKPSRDICQRGTSLTIQCQVDSQVTMMFWYRQQPGQSLTLIATANQGSEATYESGFVIDKFPISRPNLTFSTLTVSNMSPEDSSIYLCSVGEGSETQYFGPGTRLLVL.

The V call is TRBV7-3, the J call TRBJ1-1; D might be TRBD1 (6 bases). CDR3 length equals 15 residues. With 1 base removed from V and 3 bases from J, the gap between germline ends came to 12 bases. The V gene's germline CDR1 is SGHTA and CDR2 FQGTGA. CDR3 DNA sequence: TGTGCCAGCAGCTTAATTGGGGGCTTGGACACTGAAGCTTTCTTT. Protein product: CASSLIGGLDTEAFF.

CDR3 sequence: CSASPEPFNTIYF. In DNA form, the CDR3 reads TGCAGTGCTAGCCCGGAACCTTTTAACACCATATATTTT. The rearrangement joins TRBV20-1 to TRBJ1-3; D not certain. V dropped 3 bases and J dropped 7 bases, with 13 bases sitting between them. Germline values: CDR1 DFQATT, CDR2 SNEGSKA (reference sequence). There are 13 residues in the CDR3.

The CDR3 nucleotides read TGCGCCAGCAGCTTGACAGGGGAAGTAGAAGCTTTCTTT. The encoded protein is CASSLTGEVEAFF. V and J are TRBV5-1 and TRBJ1-1, with TRBD1 identical over 7 bases. The CDR3 consists of 13 residues. Looked up from germline, CDR1 is SGHRS and CDR2 is YFSETQ. The V segment lost 1 base and the J segment 8 bases; nucleotides outside the gene matches: 5.

The gene calls are TRBV29-1 and TRBJ2-5; D perhaps matches TRBD1 (6 bases). The J call is in doubt because the DNA end fits TRBJ2-7 better. CDR3 length: 11 amino acids. The germline gives CDR1 SQVTM, CDR2 ANQGSEA. CDR3 sequence reads: CSINTGYEQYF. The CDR3 DNA sequence: TGCAGCATCAACACAGGGTACGAGCAGTACTTC.

This clonotype was counted at least ten times. The rearrangement links TRBV6-5 to TRBJ1-1, with D possibly being TRBD1 (5 bases). This CDR3 comprises 15 residues. Trimming removed 5 bases from V and 0 bases from J, with 13 bases in between. Germline loops: CDR1 MNHEY, CDR2 SVGAGI. The CDR3 DNA is TGTGCCAGCAGTCAGAGACAGCCTATGAACACTGAAGCTTTCTTT. It is translated as CASSQRQPMNTEAFF.

This clonotype was counted ten times or more. The chain employs TRBV29-1 and TRBJ2-7, with 8 nucleotides matching TRBD2. This CDR3 contains 11 residues. CDR1 is SQVTM, CDR2 ANQGSEA, per germline. V was pared by 5 bases and J by 5 bases, with 2 bases of the junction left unmatched. CDR3 sequence reads: CSVRAGDEQYF. The CDR3 nucleotides are TGCAGCGTTCGAGCGGGGGACGAGCAGTACTTC.

This clonotype turned up a few times. This chain connects TRBV25-1 to TRBJ2-5; D may be TRBD1 (6 bases). The J call may be faulty, since TRBJ2-7 better matches the DNA end. Per the germline V gene, CDR1 is MGHDK and CDR2 is SYGVNS. The CDR3 has 11 residues. The CDR3 DNA reads TGTGCCAGAATCCAGGGGCGCGAGCAGTACTTC. Its translation is CARIQGREQYF.

Note on this clonotype: A much larger clonotype is one base distant, so this may be a read error. The chain recombines TRBV28 with TRBJ2-3; D assignment may be TRBD1 or TRBD2 (5 bases each). Germline values: CDR1 MDHEN, CDR2 SYDVKM. The CDR3 is 16 amino acids. CDR3 bases: TGTGCCAGCAGCCCGCCCCCCAGGGACCTCCCAGATGCGCAGTATTTT. Protein sequence: CASSPPPRDLPDAQYF.

Ten or more counts support this clonotype. The V and J genes are TRBV7-6 and TRBJ2-3, with TRBD2 matching 13 bases. There are 17 residues in the CDR3. The germline gives CDR1 SGHVS, CDR2 FNYEAQ. With V trimmed by 5 bases and J by 3 bases, 8 bases remained unmatched. CDR3 protein: CASSRMTSGRLTDTQYF. The CDR3 DNA is TGTGCCAGCAGCCGAATGACTAGCGGGAGGCTGACAGATACGCAGTATTTT.

Details on this clonotype: The junction departs from the called germline gene at one end, perhaps through a read error. The V call is TRBV28, the J call TRBJ2-1, with D hard to call. The DNA end favors TRBJ2-7, so the J call may be wrong. The CDR3 runs to 18 residues. Germline CDR1 MDHEN, CDR2 SYDVKM. Here the CDR3 DNA reads TGTGCCGGCAGTTTCTCCACATTATTCTACGACATCTACAATGAGCAGTACTTC. This sequence encodes CAGSFSTLFYDIYNEQYF.

V is TRBV7-8 and J is TRBJ2-1; D is perhaps TRBD1 or TRBD2 (6 bases each). This CDR3 is built from 19 residues. V was pared by 6 bases and J by 1 base, with 25 bases between. Germline assignment: CDR1 SGHVS and CDR2 FQNEAQ. CDR3 amino acids: CASSRPRDSGAGSYNEQFF. CDR3 coding DNA: TGTGCCAGCAGTCGCCCGCGGGACTCGGGGGCTGGGTCCTACAATGAGCAGTTCTTC.

This clonotype was picked up many times. In nucleotides, the CDR3 is TGTGCCAGCAGACTACGGGCGTGGCGGGGGAACCAAGAGACCCAGTACTTC. Its protein is CASRLRAWRGNQETQYF. The chain has TRBV7-8 and TRBJ2-5; TRBD2 aligns across 7 bases. The V gene's germline CDR1 is SGHVS and CDR2 FQNEAQ. The V segment lost 6 bases and the J segment 0 bases; nucleotides outside the gene matches: 13. The CDR3 is 17 amino acids.

To note about this clonotype: One end of the junction does not line up with germline, which may come from a read error. The chain couples TRBV5-1 to TRBJ2-1; 7 bases map to TRBD1. TRBJ2-7 matches the DNA end more closely, so the J call is doubtful. The germline V gene encodes CDR1 SGHRS and CDR2 YFSETQ. CDR3 length equals 14 residues. CDR3 sequence: CASNRGGSYNEQYF. The DNA for the CDR3 is TGCGCTAGCAATAGAGGGGGCTCCTACAATGAGCAGTACTTC.

The chain recombines TRBV9 with TRBJ1-5; D is unclear. Germline V gene lookup returns CDR1 SGDLS and CDR2 YYNGEE. V was clipped by 7 bases and J by 4 bases, with 12 bases between them. This CDR3 contains 13 residues. The CDR3 sequence is CASAQKPNQPQHF. DNA for the CDR3: TGTGCCAGCGCACAGAAACCGAATCAGCCCCAGCATTTT.

This clonotype was picked up many times. This chain uses TRBV12-3 or TRBV12-4 with TRBJ1-5, with TRBD1 identical over 8 bases. Trimming cost V 3 bases and J 0 bases; bases outside gene matches: 13. The CDR3 extends over 19 amino acids. The CDR3 is CASSFRSGRGPRSNQPQHF. CDR3 sequence (DNA): TGTGCCAGCAGTTTCAGGAGCGGCAGGGGGCCCCGTAGCAATCAGCCCCAGCATTTT.